This T cell receptor (beta chain) was identified during a study of OX40 agonist ivuxolimab in advanced cancers. Study details: Past anti-PD-1, anti-PD-L1 or anti-CTLA-4 therapy was accepted, and 40% had received some.

Some clones are missing from TCRdb's copy, which holds only in-frame ones; the method was immunoSEQ multiplex PCR. Of around 80,000 clones in the sample, approximately 86% were seen once. CDR1 is SEHNR, CDR2 FQNEAQ, per germline (reference sequence). Trimming shortened V by 1 base and J by 10 bases, and 5 bases separated the two germline ends. The CDR3 runs to 11 residues. The chain is built from TRBV7-9 and TRBJ2-1; D is ambiguous. The sequence was obtained from an adult with an advanced solid tumor such as melanoma, head and neck, liver or kidney cancer. The sample in question was CD4+ or CD8+ T cells sorted from blood, obtained in a trial of the OX40 agonist ivuxolimab. CDR3 DNA sequence: TGTGCCAGCAGCTTAGGAGGCGAGCAGTTCTTC. It translates to CASSLGGEQFF.